This T cell receptor beta chain emerged from a study of blood T cell repertoires in COVID-19. Whole-study context: Sites across the United States, Italy and Spain contributed samples from acute and convalescent COVID-19. PBMCs, B-cell-depleted T cells, or T cells were the source of the cDNA or gDNA that made up the material.

Original handling: Scientists estimated how many nucleated cells there were by amplifying reference gene primers. Profiled with immunoSEQ multiplex PCR; TCRdb holds only in-frame clones, not every one. The V and J calls and clone size come from that table; D and trimming were worked out from the DNA. The table includes around 63,000 clones, about 84% detected once. This clonotype was sampled from a man between 60 and 75 years old with acute or convalescent COVID-19. Sequencing input: peripheral blood.

The CDR3 DNA follows: TGTGCCAGCAGACCCGGGACTCTAGACGGGGAGCTGTTTTTT. Protein: CASRPGTLDGELFF. The chain combines TRBV7-2 with TRBJ2-2; weak D call: TRBD2 (6 bases). CDR3 size: 14 residues. Germline V gives CDR1 SGHTA, CDR2 FQGNSA. Trimming removed 6 bases at V and 7 bases at J, with 15 bases between.